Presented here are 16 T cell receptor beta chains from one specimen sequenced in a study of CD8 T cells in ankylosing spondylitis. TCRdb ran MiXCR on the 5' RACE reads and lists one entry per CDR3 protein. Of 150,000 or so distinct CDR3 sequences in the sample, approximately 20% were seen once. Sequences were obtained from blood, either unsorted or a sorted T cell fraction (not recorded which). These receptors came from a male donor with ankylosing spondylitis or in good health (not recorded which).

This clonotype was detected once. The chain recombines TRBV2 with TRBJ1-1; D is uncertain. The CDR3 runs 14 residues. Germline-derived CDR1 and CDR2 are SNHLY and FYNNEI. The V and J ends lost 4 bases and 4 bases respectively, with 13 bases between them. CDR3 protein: CASSVEAGGTEAFF. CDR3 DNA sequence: TGTGCCAGCAGTGTTGAGGCGGGAGGCACTGAAGCTTTCTTT.

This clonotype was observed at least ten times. This chain's CDR3 is CSVGLATFTDTQYF. Written as DNA, the CDR3 is TGCAGCGTTGGTCTAGCGACATTCACAGATACGCAGTATTTT. V usage is TRBV29-1 and J usage is TRBJ2-3; TRBD2 is a possible D gene (6 bases). Germline CDR1 and CDR2: SQVTM and ANQGSEA. Between the trimmed V and J ends, which lost 4 bases and 2 bases, there was a span of 13 bases. The CDR3 totals 14 residues.

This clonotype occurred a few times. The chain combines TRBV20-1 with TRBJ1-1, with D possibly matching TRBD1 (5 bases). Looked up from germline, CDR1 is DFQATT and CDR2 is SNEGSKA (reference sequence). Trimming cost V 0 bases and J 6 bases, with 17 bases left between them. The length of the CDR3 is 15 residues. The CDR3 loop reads CSARDTEGSSPEAFF. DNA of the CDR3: TGCAGTGCTAGAGATACGGAGGGGAGTAGTCCTGAAGCTTTCTTT.

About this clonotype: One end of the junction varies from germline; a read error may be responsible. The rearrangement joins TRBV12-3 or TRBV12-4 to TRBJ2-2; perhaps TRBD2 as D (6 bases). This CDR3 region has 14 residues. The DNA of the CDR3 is TGTGCCAGCAGTCAGGGACTGAACACCGGGGGGCTGTTTTTT. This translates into CASSQGLNTGGLFF.

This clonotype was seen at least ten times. CDR3 in DNA: TGCGCCAGCAGCCGAGGGACAGGGGACTCGGTCTCTGGGGCCAACGTCCTGACTTTC. It yields the protein CASSRGTGDSVSGANVLTF. The chain has TRBV5-1 and TRBJ2-6; 10 bases fit TRBD1. This CDR3 has 19 residues. Germline-derived CDR1 and CDR2 are SGHRS and YFSETQ. With 4 bases clipped from V and 0 bases from J, the junction kept 10 bases outside the gene matches.

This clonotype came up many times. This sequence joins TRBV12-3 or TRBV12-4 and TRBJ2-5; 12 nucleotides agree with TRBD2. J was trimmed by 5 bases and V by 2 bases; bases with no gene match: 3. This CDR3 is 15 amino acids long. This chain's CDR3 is CASSLTSGRKETQYF. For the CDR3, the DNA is TGTGCCAGCAGTTTAACTAGCGGGAGGAAGGAGACCCAGTACTTC.

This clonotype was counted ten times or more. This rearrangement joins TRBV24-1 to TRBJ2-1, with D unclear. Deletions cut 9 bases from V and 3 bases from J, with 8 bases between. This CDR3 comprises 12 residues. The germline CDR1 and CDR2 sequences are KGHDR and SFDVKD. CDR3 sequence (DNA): TGTGCCACCGGTGTTAACTACAATGAGCAGTTCTTC. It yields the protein CATGVNYNEQFF.

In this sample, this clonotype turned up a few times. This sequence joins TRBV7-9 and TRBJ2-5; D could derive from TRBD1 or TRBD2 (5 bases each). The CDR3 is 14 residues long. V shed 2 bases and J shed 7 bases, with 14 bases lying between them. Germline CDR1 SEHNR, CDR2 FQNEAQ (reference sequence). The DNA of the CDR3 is TGTGCCAGCAGCTTACGGGACCGACCAGGGACCCAGTACTTC. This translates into CASSLRDRPGTQYF.

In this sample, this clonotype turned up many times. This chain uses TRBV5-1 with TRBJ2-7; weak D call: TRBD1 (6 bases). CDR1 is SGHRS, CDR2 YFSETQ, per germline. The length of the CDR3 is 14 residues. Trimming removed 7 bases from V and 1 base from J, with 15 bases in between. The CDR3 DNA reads TGCGCCAGCGGACGTGGGGGCGCGTCCTACGAGCAGTACTTC. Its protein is CASGRGGASYEQYF.

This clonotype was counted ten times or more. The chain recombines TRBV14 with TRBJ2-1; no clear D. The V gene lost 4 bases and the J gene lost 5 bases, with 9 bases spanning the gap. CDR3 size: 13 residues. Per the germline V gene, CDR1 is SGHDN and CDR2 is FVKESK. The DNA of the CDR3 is TGTGCCAGCAGCCCATTATCCAACAATGAGCAGTTCTTC. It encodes CASSPLSNNEQFF.

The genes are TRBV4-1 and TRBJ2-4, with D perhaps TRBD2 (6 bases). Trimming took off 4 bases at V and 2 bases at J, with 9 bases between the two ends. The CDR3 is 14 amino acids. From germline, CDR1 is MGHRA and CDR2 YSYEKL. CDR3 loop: CASSPAGPKNIQYF. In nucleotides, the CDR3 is TGCGCCAGCAGCCCCGCGGGGCCCAAAAACATTCAGTACTTC.

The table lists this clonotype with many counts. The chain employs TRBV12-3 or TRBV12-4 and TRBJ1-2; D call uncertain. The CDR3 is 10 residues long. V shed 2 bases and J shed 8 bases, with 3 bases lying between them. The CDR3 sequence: CASSLKGYTF. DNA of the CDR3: TGTGCCAGCAGTTTAAAGGGCTACACCTTC.

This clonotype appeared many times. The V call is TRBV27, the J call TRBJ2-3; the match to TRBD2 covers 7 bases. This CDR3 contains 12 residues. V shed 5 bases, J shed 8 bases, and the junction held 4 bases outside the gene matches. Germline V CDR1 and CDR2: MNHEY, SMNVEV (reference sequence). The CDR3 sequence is CASSPPGGTQYF. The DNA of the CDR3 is TGTGCCAGCAGTCCCCCGGGGGGTACGCAGTATTTT.

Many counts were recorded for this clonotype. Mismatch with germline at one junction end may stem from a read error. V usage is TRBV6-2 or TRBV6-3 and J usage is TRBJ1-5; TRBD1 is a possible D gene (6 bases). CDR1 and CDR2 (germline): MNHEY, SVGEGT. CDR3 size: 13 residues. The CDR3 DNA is TGTGCCAGCAGTGACTACTCTGGACAGCCACAGCATTTT. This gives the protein CASSDYSGQPQHF.

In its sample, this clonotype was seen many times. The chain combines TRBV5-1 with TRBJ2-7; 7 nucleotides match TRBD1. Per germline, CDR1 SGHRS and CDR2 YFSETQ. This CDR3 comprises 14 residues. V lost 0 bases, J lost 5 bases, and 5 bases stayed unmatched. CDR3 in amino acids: CASSLAQGFNEQYF. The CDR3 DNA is TGCGCCAGCAGCTTGGCACAGGGGTTCAACGAGCAGTACTTC.

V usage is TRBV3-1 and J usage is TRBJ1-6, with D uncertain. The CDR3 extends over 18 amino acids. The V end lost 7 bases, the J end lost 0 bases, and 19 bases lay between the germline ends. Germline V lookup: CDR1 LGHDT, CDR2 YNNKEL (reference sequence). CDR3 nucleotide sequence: TGTGCCAGCACCGAAGATAGGGCAGCTGGCTCCTATAATTCACCCCTCCACTTT. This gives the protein CASTEDRAAGSYNSPLHF.